These 21 T cell receptor beta chains originate from one sample sequenced in a study of T cells in women clearing cervical HPV infection. The protocol was immunoSEQ multiplex PCR, while the TCRdb copy is restricted to in-frame clones and leaves out a portion. The listing records roughly 25,000 clones. Material for sequencing was blood buffy coat. The source of these receptors is a woman aged 18 to 75 with a cervical HPV16 infection that either progressed to CIN3+ or cleared (not recorded which).

Incomplete CDR3 DNA: TGTGCCAGTAGTATGCGAGGGGACAATCAGCCC. Protein sequence: CASSMRGDNQP. The entire CDR3 sequence reads CASSMRGDNQPQHF. J is TRBJ1-5 and V is TRBV19; weak D call: TRBD1 (5 bases). The read falls 3 residues short of the CDR3 end, and the missing part is taken from the germline J gene. The CDR3 sequence is 14 residues long. CDR1 and CDR2 from the germline V gene are LNHDA and SQIVND (reference sequence). The V end was cut by 3 bases, the J end by 3 bases, with 9 bases between.

In regard to this clone: Sequencing ends 3 residues short of the CDR3 end; the germline J gene provides the rest. This rearrangement joins TRBV2 to TRBJ1-1; no clear D gene. Deletions cut 2 bases from V and 4 bases from J, with 8 bases between. CDR1 and CDR2 (germline): SNHLY, FYNNEI. The CDR3 runs 13 residues. The CDR3 DNA, read in part, is TGTGCCAGCAGTGAAATGCTTAGCACTGAA. Its protein product is CASSEMLSTE. The full CDR3 protein is CASSEMLSTEAFF.

Here the CDR3 reads CASSPRGGLIYEQYF. The covered CDR3 bases are TGTGCCAGCTCACCTAGGGGGGGTCTAATTTACGAG. The rearrangement joins TRBV18 to TRBJ2-7, with D possibly TRBD2 on 7 matching bases. Read coverage stops 3 residues before the CDR3 terminus; the germline J gene supplies the remainder. The CDR3 has 15 residues. The ends were cut back, 3 bases at V and 4 bases at J, with 16 bases in the middle. Germline V gene lookup returns CDR1 KGHSH and CDR2 LQKENI.

Turning to this clone: Germline is not matched at one junction end, which may reflect a read error. The sequence runs out 3 residues before the end of the CDR3; the remainder is reconstructed from the germline J gene. The gene calls are TRBV7-7 and TRBJ2-1; 7 positions agree with TRBD1. The length of the CDR3 is 15 residues. The V gene's germline CDR1 is SSHAT and CDR2 FNYEAQ (reference sequence). The sequenced CDR3 bases are TGTGCTAGCAGCTCCAGACAGGGTCCCTACAATGAG. It specifies CASSSRQGPYNE. The whole CDR3 sequence is CASSSRQGPYNEQFF.

As to this clone: The read terminates 3 residues ahead of where the CDR3 ends, so the germline J gene completes it. The chain carries TRBV2 and TRBJ2-5; possible D gene TRBD1, 6 bases. The CDR3 is made up of 12 amino acids. Trimming left V 8 bases short and J 5 bases short, with 12 bases between. Per the germline V gene, CDR1 is SNHLY and CDR2 is FYNNEI. The CDR3 protein is CASGTGKETQYF. The sequenced CDR3 bases are TGTGCCAGCGGAACAGGGAAGGAGACC. Full variable domain (outside the CDR3, taken from reference TRBV2 and TRBJ2-5): EPEVTQTPSHQVTQMGQEVILRCVPISNHLYFYWYRQILGQKVEFLVSFYNNEISEKSEIFDDQFSVERPDGSNFTLKIRSTKLEDSAMYFCASGTGKETQYFGPGTRLLVL.

Concerning this clone itself: The CDR3 is cut off 3 residues early in the read; its end comes from the germline J gene. This sequence joins TRBV12-3 or TRBV12-4 and TRBJ2-7; D is unclear. Trimming took off 5 bases at V and 0 bases at J, with 17 bases between the two ends. The CDR3 runs to 16 residues. The CDR3 reads CASSQPHRSSSYEQYF. CDR3 bases read: TGTGCCAGCAGTCAACCCCACCGATCTAGCTCCTACGAG.

As to this clone: The read terminates 3 residues ahead of where the CDR3 ends, so the germline J gene completes it. The chain links TRBV20-1 to TRBJ2-3, with a possible D match to TRBD1 (5 bases). Germline V gives CDR1 DFQATT, CDR2 SNEGSKA (reference sequence). The CDR3 has 14 residues. CDR3 protein: CSANVDSRKGTQYF. The CDR3 DNA, read in part, is TGCAGTGCTAACGTAGACTCCCGGAAGGGGACG.

Comments on this clone: Read coverage stops 3 residues before the CDR3 terminus; the germline J gene supplies the remainder. The chain couples TRBV2 to TRBJ1-5; a weak D match, TRBD1 (6 bases). Trimming shortened V by 6 bases and J by 4 bases, and 13 bases separated the two germline ends. Germline CDR1 reads SNHLY; CDR2 reads FYNNEI. CDR3 size: 14 residues. The sequenced part of the CDR3 DNA is TGTGCCAGCAGGATCGGGACAAAGAATCAGCCC. It codes for CASRIGTKNQP. The full CDR3 is CASRIGTKNQPQHF. The whole variable domain, filled in from reference TRBV2 and TRBJ1-5, reads EPEVTQTPSHQVTQMGQEVILRCVPISNHLYFYWYRQILGQKVEFLVSFYNNEISEKSEIFDDQFSVERPDGSNFTLKIRSTKLEDSAMYFCASRIGTKNQPQHFGDGTRLSIL.

Note on this clone: Read sequence stops 3 residues before the CDR3 end, and the germline J gene provides the missing end. The gene calls are TRBV10-2 and TRBJ2-5; 8 positions match TRBD1. The CDR3 extends over 15 amino acids. V was pared by 7 bases and J by 5 bases, with 12 bases of the junction left unmatched. The germline CDR1 and CDR2 sequences are WSHSY and SAAADI. The DNA read from the CDR3 is TGCGCCAGCATGGCCGGGACAGGCGGATCCGAGACC. Amino acids: CASMAGTGGSET. From start to end, the CDR3 is CASMAGTGGSETQYF.

Concerning this clone itself: The missing CDR3 end, 3 residues past where the read stops, is filled in from the germline J gene. The chain employs TRBV20-1 and TRBJ2-3; 8 nucleotides line up with TRBD1. J was trimmed by 7 bases and V by 5 bases; bases with no gene match: 11. The CDR3 is made up of 14 amino acids. Germline V gene sequence: CDR1 DFQATT, CDR2 SNEGSKA (reference sequence). Incomplete CDR3 DNA: TGCAGTGCTCAGACAGGGGCGTTTCGTAATACG. It is translated as CSAQTGAFRNT. The entire CDR3 protein is CSAQTGAFRNTQYF.

Points on this clone: The read gets to within 3 residues of the CDR3 end, and the germline J gene fills in the rest. This chain joins TRBV29-1 and TRBJ2-2; D may be TRBD1 (7 bases). Per germline, CDR1 SQVTM and CDR2 ANQGSEA. The CDR3 consists of 15 residues. Partial CDR3 DNA: TGCAGCGTTGCGGAGGGGGCAGGGGTTAATGAAAAG. It translates to CSVAEGAGVNEK. The full CDR3 protein reads CSVAEGAGVNEKLFF.

Comments on this clone: The read ends 3 residues early relative to the CDR3; the germline J gene fills the gap. This sequence joins TRBV30 and TRBJ2-4; D might be TRBD2 (5 bases). Germline lookup yields CDR1 GTSNPN and CDR2 SVGIG (reference sequence). The CDR3 contains 12 residues. The sequenced part of the CDR3 DNA is TGTGCCTGCGGGGTGGGGAACTATGGT. As protein: CACGVGNYG. The full-length CDR3 reads as CACGVGNYGQYF.

A word on this clone: The CDR3 end falls 3 residues outside the read, so it is completed with the germline J gene. V is TRBV29-1 and J is TRBJ2-3; D is perhaps TRBD2 (6 bases). Germline assignment: CDR1 SQVTM and CDR2 ANQGSEA. CDR3 length: 13 residues. The sequenced CDR3 bases are TGCAGCGTTGCTACCAGGCGGGGCGAGACG. Translating gives CSVATRRGET. The full CDR3 is CSVATRRGETQYF.

Points on this clone: The read ends 3 residues shy of where the CDR3 ends; the end is completed using the germline J gene. This sequence joins TRBV20-1 and TRBJ1-5; D perhaps matches TRBD1 (6 bases). This CDR3 region has 13 residues. The germline CDR1 and CDR2 sequences are DFQATT and SNEGSKA (reference sequence). Trimming removed 1 base from V and 6 bases from J, with 10 bases in between. CDR3 residues: CSARVRGGQPQHF. The sequenced part of the CDR3 DNA is TGCAGTGCTAGAGTTAGGGGGGGTCAGCCC.

Comments on this clone: The read gets to within 3 residues of the CDR3 end, and the germline J gene fills in the rest. The chain uses TRBV18 and TRBJ1-2, with D possibly TRBD1 on 6 matching bases. With 4 bases removed from V and 5 bases from J, the gap between germline ends came to 20 bases. This CDR3 contains 16 residues. Germline V gene sequence: CDR1 KGHSH, CDR2 LQKENI. CDR3 residues: CASSLRQEPTLYGYTF. Incomplete CDR3 DNA: TGTGCCAGCTCACTTCGACAGGAACCTACCCTATATGGC. Full variable domain (missing parts from reference TRBV18 and TRBJ1-2): NAGVMQNPRHLVRRRGQEARLRCSPMKGHSHVYWYRQLPEEGLKFMVYLQKENIIDESGMPKERFSAEFPKEGPSILRIQQVVRGDSAAYFCASSLRQEPTLYGYTFGSGTRLTVV.

On this clone: The missing CDR3 end, 3 residues past where the read stops, is filled in from the germline J gene. J is TRBJ2-3 and V is TRBV2; 8 bases are shared with TRBD1. The CDR3 runs to 13 residues. Germline V CDR1 and CDR2: SNHLY, FYNNEI. After removal of 0 bases from V and 7 bases from J, the junction contained 0 bases not matched to a gene. Partial CDR3 DNA: TGTGCCAGCAGTGAAGCCAGGGGGCATACG. Translating it yields CASSEARGHT. The full CDR3 reads CASSEARGHTQYF.

Concerning this clone: The CDR3 end is not reached by the read, which stops 3 residues before it; the germline J gene fills it in. This chain links TRBV20-1 with TRBJ1-2; D remains unclear. V lost 0 bases and J 3 bases, leaving 8 bases between the germline ends. This CDR3 spans 13 amino acids. Germline-derived CDR1 and CDR2 are DFQATT and SNEGSKA (reference sequence). CDR3 DNA (partial): TGCAGTGCTAGAGATCAGGTGGACTATGGC. This sequence encodes CSARDQVDYG. The whole CDR3 protein is CSARDQVDYGYTF.

Note on this clone: Sequencing ends 3 residues short of the CDR3 end; the germline J gene provides the rest. The V and J genes are TRBV20-1 and TRBJ2-7; 13 bases are a match to TRBD2. Looked up from germline, CDR1 is DFQATT and CDR2 is SNEGSKA (reference sequence). Unmatched junction bases numbered 7, after V lost 4 bases and J lost 4 bases. This CDR3 comprises 15 residues. The sequenced CDR3 bases are TGCAGTGCTACCCCGTCGACTAGCGGGAGGTACGAG. Residues: CSATPSTSGRYE. The complete CDR3 sequence is CSATPSTSGRYEQYF.

As regards this clone: The CDR3 end is not reached by the read, which stops 3 residues before it; the germline J gene fills it in. The V gene is TRBV5-1, the J gene TRBJ2-1; D may be TRBD1 (6 bases). The CDR3 extends over 16 amino acids. CDR1 and CDR2 (germline): SGHRS, YFSETQ. Trimming took 3 bases from V and 0 from J, leaving 13 bases between them. This CDR3 is CASSSGQTLSYNEQFF. The part of the CDR3 DNA that was read is TGCGCCAGCAGCTCCGGACAGACCCTCTCCTACAATGAG.

On this clone itself: The read ends 3 residues early relative to the CDR3; the germline J gene fills the gap. The chain employs TRBV2 and TRBJ1-5; tentative D call: TRBD1 (5 bases). CDR3 size: 14 residues. CDR1 SNHLY and CDR2 FYNNEI come from the germline V gene. V shed 5 bases and J shed 0 bases, with 8 bases lying between them. The CDR3 bases that were read are TGTGCCAGCAGTAGGACATCTAGCAATCAGCCC. This codes for CASSRTSSNQP. The complete CDR3 protein is CASSRTSSNQPQHF. The entire variable domain, with the rest obtained from reference TRBV2 and TRBJ1-5, is as follows: EPEVTQTPSHQVTQMGQEVILRCVPISNHLYFYWYRQILGQKVEFLVSFYNNEISEKSEIFDDQFSVERPDGSNFTLKIRSTKLEDSAMYFCASSRTSSNQPQHFGDGTRLSIL.

In the case of this clone: The read is 3 residues too short to cover the CDR3 end, so that end is filled in from the germline J gene. The chain has TRBV2 and TRBJ1-1; D remains unclear. CDR3 length: 11 residues. The germline V gene has CDR1 SNHLY and CDR2 FYNNEI. The covered CDR3 bases are TGTGCCAGCAGGCCAGGTTTAGAA. This translates into CASRPGLE. In full, the CDR3 reads CASRPGLEAFF.